Listed below are T cell receptor beta chains from one sample, sequenced in a study of control samples from healthy donors and cancer patients. Using immunoSEQ multiplex PCR, the repertoire was profiled, and TCRdb retains in-frame clones only, with some absent. This sample yields fewer than 200,000 clones, of which approximately 94% are seen a single time; roughly 1.3% belongs to the top ten. The specimen sequenced was blood. The origin of the receptors is a man aged 25-45 years in good health. CDR3s include the opening cysteine and the closing phenylalanine or tryptophan. A D gene is named only where the DNA matches it firmly. Clone sizes are given selectively: once, few, many, or a class where the clone is expanded.

len	abundance	j_gene	d_gene	v_gene	CDR3aa	CDR3nt
13	few	TRBJ1-2	NA	TRBV12-3/TRBV12-4	CAIHGGLNYGYTF	TGTGCCATCCACGGGGGCTTGAACTATGGCTACACCTTC
16	once	TRBJ1-6	NA	TRBV6-5	CASSYRPQGGNSPLHF	TGTGCCAGCAGTTACAGACCCCAGGGCGGTAATTCACCCCTCCACTTT
16	NA	TRBJ1-5	TRBD1	TRBV19	CASSGHRGSGNQPQHF	TGTGCCAGTAGTGGGCACAGGGGGAGTGGCAATCAGCCCCAGCATTTT
15	NA	TRBJ2-7	NA	TRBV5-8	CASSSRQASKHEQYF	TGTGCCAGCAGCTCGAGACAGGCTTCGAAACACGAGCAGTACTTC
15	NA	TRBJ2-7	NA	TRBV27	CASSLAGTPIYEQYF	TGTGCCAGCAGTTTGGCCGGGACTCCTATCTACGAGCAGTACTTC
15	NA	TRBJ2-3	NA	TRBV14	CASSPSAPFTDTQYF	TGTGCCAGCAGCCCTAGCGCCCCGTTCACAGATACGCAGTATTTT
17	NA	TRBJ2-6	TRBD1	TRBV5-1	CASSSDRGQLGANVLTF	TGCGCCAGCAGCTCCGACAGGGGGCAACTCGGGGCCAACGTCCTGACTTTC
16	NA	TRBJ2-7	NA	TRBV7-3	CASSPLGGAPTYEQYF	TGTGCCAGCAGCCCACTGGGGGGGGCGCCTACCTACGAGCAGTACTTC
15	NA	TRBJ1-3	NA	TRBV18	CASSPGKSSGNTIYF	TGTGCCAGCTCACCGGGAAAGAGCTCTGGAAACACCATATATTTT
12	NA	TRBJ2-2	NA	TRBV6-5	CASSRVTGELFF	TGTGCCAGCAGCCGGGTCACCGGGGAGCTGTTTTTT
16	once	TRBJ1-4	NA	TRBV19	CASSNPGGATNEKLFF	TGTGCCAGTAGTAACCCTGGGGGGGCAACTAATGAAAAACTGTTTTTT
14	once	TRBJ2-7	TRBD2	TRBV6-5	CASSISGEDREQYF	TGTGCCAGCAGTATTAGCGGGGAGGACCGCGAGCAGTACTTC
18	NA	TRBJ2-2	NA	TRBV2	CASSEAPPGAGNTGELFF	TGTGCCAGCAGTGAAGCACCCCCCGGGGCAGGGAACACCGGGGAGCTGTTTTTT
14	NA	TRBJ2-1	NA	TRBV6-7	CASPSRLVYNEQFF	TGTGCCAGCCCGAGCAGGTTGGTTTACAATGAGCAGTTCTTC
15	NA	TRBJ2-3	NA	TRBV27	CASSLSRGSTDTQYF	TGTGCCAGCAGTTTATCCCGGGGAAGCACAGATACGCAGTATTTT
15	NA	TRBJ2-2	NA	TRBV7-2	CASSLPYWGAGELFF	TGTGCCAGCAGCTTACCTTATTGGGGGGCCGGGGAGCTGTTTTTT
15	NA	TRBJ1-2	NA	TRBV21-1	CASSKVRTPNYGYTF	TGTGCCAGCAGCAAAGTGCGGACACCGAACTATGGCTACACCTTC
12	NA	TRBJ1-2	TRBD1	TRBV2	CASSLQGNGYTF	TGTGCCAGCAGCCTACAGGGGAACGGCTACACCTTC
13	NA	TRBJ1-2	NA	TRBV9	CASSPRQGYGYTF	TGTGCCAGCAGCCCCCGCCAGGGCTATGGCTACACCTTC
14	NA	TRBJ1-2	TRBD1	TRBV3-1/TRBV3-2	CASSRGTGFHGYTF	TGTGCCAGCAGCCGAGGGACAGGATTCCACGGCTACACCTTC
15	NA	TRBJ2-1	TRBD1	TRBV4-1	CASSQQGESYNEQFF	TGCGCCAGCAGTCAACAGGGGGAGTCCTACAATGAGCAGTTCTTC
14	NA	TRBJ2-1	NA	TRBV27	CASRSLGGYNEQFF	TGTGCCAGCCGGAGCTTGGGGGGTTACAATGAGCAGTTCTTC
13	NA	TRBJ2-7	NA	TRBV30	CAWSVGETSEQYF	TGTGCCTGGAGTGTAGGGGAGACGTCCGAGCAGTACTTC
15	NA	TRBJ2-3	NA	TRBV19	CASSIRLESTDTQYF	TGTGCCAGTAGTATCCGACTAGAAAGCACAGATACGCAGTATTTT
16	NA	TRBJ1-3	TRBD1	TRBV6-2/TRBV6-3	CASSYSGQGGGNTIYF	TGTGCCAGCAGTTACTCCGGACAGGGGGGCGGAAACACCATATATTTT
16	once	TRBJ2-7	TRBD2	TRBV3-1/TRBV3-2	CASSQTPTSGSYEQYF	TGTGCCAGCAGCCAAACCCCGACTAGCGGGAGTTACGAGCAGTACTTC
18	NA	TRBJ1-6	TRBD1	TRBV5-5	CASSLRRQGGTYNSPLHF	TGTGCCAGCAGCTTGAGGAGACAGGGGGGCACCTATAATTCACCCCTCCACTTT
12	NA	TRBJ2-7	TRBD2	TRBV10-3	CAIAGDSYEQYF	TGTGCCATCGCGGGGGACTCCTACGAGCAGTACTTC
16	NA	TRBJ1-4	TRBD1	TRBV9	CASSARPTGRGEKLFF	TGTGCCAGCAGCGCCCGACCGACAGGGAGGGGTGAAAAACTGTTTTTT
16	NA	TRBJ2-2	NA	TRBV2	CASSDRGRGGTGELFF	TGTGCCAGCAGTGACAGGGGGCGGGGGGGCACCGGGGAGCTGTTTTTT
14	NA	TRBJ1-6	TRBD1	TRBV19	CASSIQGADSSLHF	TGTGCCAGTAGCATTCAGGGGGCGGACTCGTCCCTCCACTTT
16	NA	TRBJ1-6	NA	TRBV6-2/TRBV6-3	CASSHGQSSYNSPLHF	TGTGCCAGCAGTCACGGACAGAGCTCCTATAATTCACCCCTCCACTTT
15	NA	TRBJ1-1	NA	TRBV7-9	CASSLVGGAGTEAFF	TGTGCCAGCAGCTTAGTAGGCGGGGCTGGGACTGAAGCTTTCTTT
18	NA	TRBJ2-3	NA	TRBV9	CASSVALGSGLSTDTQYF	TGTGCCAGCAGCGTAGCCCTTGGCAGCGGGCTTAGCACAGATACGCAGTATTTT
18	NA	TRBJ2-2	NA	TRBV5-1	CASSLGEGGLLNTGELFF	TGCGCCAGCAGCTTGGGGGAAGGAGGGCTACTGAACACCGGGGAGCTGTTTTTT
14	NA	TRBJ1-5	NA	TRBV28	CASTRRGVWQPQHF	TGTGCCAGCACCCGAAGGGGGGTCTGGCAGCCCCAGCATTTT
18	NA	TRBJ2-1	NA	TRBV4-1	CASSFSRGRRELYNEQFF	TGCGCCAGCAGCTTTAGCAGGGGTCGGCGGGAACTCTACAATGAGCAGTTCTTC
16	NA	TRBJ2-7	NA	TRBV7-6	CASSLQTAGYGYEQYF	TGTGCCAGCAGCTTACAGACGGCTGGGTATGGCTACGAGCAGTACTTC
12	few	TRBJ1-4	NA	TRBV7-8	CASSRDSEKLFF	TGTGCCAGCAGCCGAGACAGTGAAAAACTGTTTTTT
15	NA	TRBJ1-2	NA	TRBV3-1/TRBV3-2	CASSQNGAIDYGYTF	TGTGCCAGCAGCCAAAACGGGGCCATCGACTATGGCTACACCTTC
15	few	TRBJ1-6	TRBD1	TRBV25-1	CASSVLDRDGSPLHF	TGTGCCAGCAGTGTCCTGGACAGGGACGGTTCACCCCTCCACTTT
13	NA	TRBJ1-3	NA	TRBV10-3	CAISLTGGNTIYF	TGTGCCATCAGTTTGACAGGTGGAAACACCATATATTTT